The clone carrying this T cell receptor beta chain has only a few counts. No antigen is known for it. The data were obtained in a study of T cell repertoires in cytomegalovirus infection. The study's findings and limits: Predominance within the ex vivo response was attributable to HLA-C-restricted CMV-specific TCR beta clonotypes.

TCRdb used MiXCR to reprocess the reads, holding one entry per CDR3 protein. The repertoire holds about 900,000 distinct CDR3 sequences, with around 31% as singletons. The sequences come from cultured CD8+ T cells from PBMCs, collected from culture after CMV antigen stimulation. The origin of this receptor is a human donor in good health (CMV status not recorded). Some clones in this sample may be carry-over from other donors' samples.

This chain's CDR3 is CASSPLAGGEYNEQFF. The CDR3 nucleotides are TGTGCCAGCAGCCCCCTTGCGGGGGGCGAATACAATGAGCAGTTCTTC. The chain recombines TRBV5-4 with TRBJ2-1; 8 nucleotides agree with TRBD2. This CDR3 region has 16 residues. The junction had 10 bases not matched to a gene; V was cut back by 4 bases and J by 4 bases. Germline CDR1 SGHNT, CDR2 YYREEE (reference sequence).